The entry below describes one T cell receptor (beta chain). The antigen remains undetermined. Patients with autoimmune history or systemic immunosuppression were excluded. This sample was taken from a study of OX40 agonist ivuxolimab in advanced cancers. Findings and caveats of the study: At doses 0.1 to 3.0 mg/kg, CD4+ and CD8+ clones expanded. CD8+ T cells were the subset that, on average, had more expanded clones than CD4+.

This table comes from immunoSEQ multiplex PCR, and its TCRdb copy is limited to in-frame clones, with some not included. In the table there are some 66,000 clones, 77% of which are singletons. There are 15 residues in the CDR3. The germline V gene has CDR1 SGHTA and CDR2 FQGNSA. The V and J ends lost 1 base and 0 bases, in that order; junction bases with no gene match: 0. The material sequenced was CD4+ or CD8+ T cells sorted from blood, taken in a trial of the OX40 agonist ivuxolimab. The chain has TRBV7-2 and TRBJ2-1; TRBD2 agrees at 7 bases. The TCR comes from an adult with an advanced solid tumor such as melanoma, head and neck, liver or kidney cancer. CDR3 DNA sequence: TGTGCCAGCAGCTTAGGGGGGGGCTCCTACAATGAGCAGTTCTTC. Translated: CASSLGGGSYNEQFF.